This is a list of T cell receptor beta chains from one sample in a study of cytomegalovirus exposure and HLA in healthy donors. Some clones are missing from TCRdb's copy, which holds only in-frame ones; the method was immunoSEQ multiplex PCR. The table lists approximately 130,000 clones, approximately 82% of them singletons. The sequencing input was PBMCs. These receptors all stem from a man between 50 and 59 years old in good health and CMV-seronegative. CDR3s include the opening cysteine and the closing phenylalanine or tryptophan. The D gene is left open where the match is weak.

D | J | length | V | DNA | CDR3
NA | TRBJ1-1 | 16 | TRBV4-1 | TGCGCCAGCAGCCTCTCGATAGTTCGGGGAGTGGCTGAAGCTTTCTTT | CASSLSIVRGVAEAFF
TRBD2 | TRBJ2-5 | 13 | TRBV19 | TGTGCCACAGGCGGGGCGGGGGAAGAGACCCAGTACTTC | CATGGAGEETQYF
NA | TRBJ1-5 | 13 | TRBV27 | TGTGCCAGCAGTCCAGGGTACAATCAGCCCCAGCATTTT | CASSPGYNQPQHF
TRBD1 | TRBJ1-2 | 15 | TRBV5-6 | TGTGCCAGCAGCTTGCGGGACAGGGGCCCCTATGGCTACACCTTC | CASSLRDRGPYGYTF
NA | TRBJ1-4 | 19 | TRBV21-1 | TGTGCCAGCAGCAAACTCGTTGACGAGGGCATAAAGAATAATGAAAAACTGTTTTTT | CASSKLVDEGIKNNEKLFF
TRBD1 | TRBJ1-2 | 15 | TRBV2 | TGTGCCAGCAGTTTAACCACAGGGGGCGGATATGGCTACACCTTC | CASSLTTGGGYGYTF
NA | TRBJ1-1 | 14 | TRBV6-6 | TGTGCCAGCAGTTACATGACAGGGAACACTGAAGCTTTCTTT | CASSYMTGNTEAFF
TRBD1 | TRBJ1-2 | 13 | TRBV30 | TGTGCCTGGAGGGGACAGACCATATATGGCTACACCTTC | CAWRGQTIYGYTF
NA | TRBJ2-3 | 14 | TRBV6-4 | TGTGCCAGCAGTGAAACGGGCGGGCAGGATACGCAGTATTTT | CASSETGGQDTQYF
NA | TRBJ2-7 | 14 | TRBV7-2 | TGTGCCAGCAGCCCAAATCTAGCTACCTACGAGCAGTACTTC | CASSPNLATYEQYF
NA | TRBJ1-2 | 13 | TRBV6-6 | TGTGCCAGCAGCGCGGGGGGGCGGTATGGCTACACCTTC | CASSAGGRYGYTF
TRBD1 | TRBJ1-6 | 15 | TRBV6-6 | TGTGCCAGCAGTTACCCCGGACAGGGCCCCTCACCCCTCCACTTT | CASSYPGQGPSPLHF
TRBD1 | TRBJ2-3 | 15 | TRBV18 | TGTGCCAGTTCCTTGGGACAGGCCCCAGCTCGGACGCAGTATTTT | CASSLGQAPARTQYF
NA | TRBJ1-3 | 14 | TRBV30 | TGTGCCTGGAGTGTGGGAGGATCTGGAAACACCATATATTTT | CAWSVGGSGNTIYF
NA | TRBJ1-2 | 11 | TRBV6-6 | TGTGCCAGCAGCTTCGAGGGTGGCTACACCTTC | CASSFEGGYTF